Below, 20 T cell receptor beta chains from the same sample are listed, as sequenced in a study of blood T cell repertoires in COVID-19. The repertoire was sequenced with immunoSEQ multiplex PCR; TCRdb's copy has only in-frame clones and lacks some. The sample has some 89,000 clones; under 85% are singletons. Sequencing input: peripheral blood. These receptor sequences come from a man between 65 and 80 years old with acute or convalescent COVID-19.

This clone was recorded only once. The V call is TRBV6-5, the J call TRBJ1-2; possibly TRBD1 for D (5 bases). CDR3 length: 12 residues. V was pared by 10 bases and J by 4 bases, with 13 bases between. The germline V gene encodes CDR1 MNHEY and CDR2 SVGAGI. The CDR3: CATAGSSYGYTF. As DNA, the CDR3 is TGTGCCACCGCAGGGTCTTCCTATGGCTACACCTTC.

The chain links TRBV6-5 to TRBJ1-5; weak D call: TRBD1 (5 bases). The V gene's germline CDR1 is MNHEY and CDR2 SVGAGI. The CDR3 loop spans 14 amino acids. The V end was cut by 8 bases, the J end by 4 bases, with 15 bases between. CDR3 sequence reads: CASSPGLPNQPQHF. The CDR3 DNA sequence: TGTGCCAGCTCCCCGGGACTGCCGAATCAGCCCCAGCATTTT.

The rearrangement joins TRBV10-3 to TRBJ2-3, with 8 bases that match TRBD2. CDR1 and CDR2 (germline): ENHRY, SYGVKD. The V segment lost 3 bases and the J segment 1 base; nucleotides outside the gene matches: 12. The CDR3 loop spans 18 amino acids. The CDR3 loop reads CAISDPFRGGRGTDTQYF. The DNA of the CDR3 is TGTGCCATCAGTGATCCCTTTCGGGGGGGCCGTGGCACAGATACGCAGTATTTT.

The CDR3 region has the DNA TGTGCCAGCAGTTTTTTTGGGGCAGGGCAATCCACCGGGGAGCTGTTTTTT. Protein: CASSFFGAGQSTGELFF. This rearrangement joins TRBV28 to TRBJ2-2, with D possibly matching TRBD1 (5 bases). Trimming took off 3 bases at V and 4 bases at J, with 18 bases between the two ends. Per germline, CDR1 MDHEN and CDR2 SYDVKM. The CDR3 totals 17 residues.

This clone was counted only a few times. The genes are TRBV28 and TRBJ1-4; no firm D call. From germline, CDR1 is MDHEN and CDR2 SYDVKM. Trimming left V 6 bases short and J 3 bases short, with 14 bases between. The CDR3 length is 15 residues. This chain's CDR3 is CASRPPGEANEKLFF. In DNA, the CDR3 is TGTGCCAGCAGACCCCCCGGAGAGGCTAATGAAAAACTGTTTTTT.

This sequence joins TRBV15 and TRBJ1-6, with TRBD1 as a possible D gene (5 bases). CDR1 is LNHNV and CDR2 is YYDKDF in the germline V gene (reference sequence). The CDR3 covers 17 residues. Trimming took 1 base from V and 6 from J, leaving 16 bases between them. This chain's CDR3 is CATSRVDWGDSNSPLHF. CDR3 DNA: TGTGCCACCAGCAGAGTAGACTGGGGGGATTCTAATTCACCCCTCCACTTT. Combining the CDR3 with reference TRBV15 and TRBJ1-6 gives the whole variable domain DAMVIQNPRYQVTQFGKPVTLSCSQTLNHNVMYWYQQKSSQAPKLLFHYYDKDFNNEADTPDNFQSRRPNTSFCFLDIRSPGLGDTAMYLCATSRVDWGDSNSPLHFGNGTRLTVT.

This rearrangement joins TRBV16 to TRBJ1-5, with a tentative D call TRBD1 (5 bases). The V gene lost 2 bases and the J gene lost 6 bases, with 11 bases spanning the gap. There are 14 residues in the CDR3. Germline assignment: CDR1 KGHSY and CDR2 FQNENV. The CDR3 is CASSQVGVSQPQHF. CDR3 nucleotide sequence: TGTGCCAGCAGCCAAGTAGGGGTAAGTCAGCCCCAGCATTTT.

This clone was counted only a few times. The rearrangement joins TRBV5-6 to TRBJ1-2; possible D gene TRBD1, 6 bases. Germline V gives CDR1 SGHDT, CDR2 YYEEEE. The CDR3 is 14 residues long. The ends were cut back, 2 bases at V and 4 bases at J, with 12 bases in the middle. Written as DNA, the CDR3 is TGTGCCAGCAGCTTCGGGGGGCGCAGCTATGGCTACACCTTC. Translation gives CASSFGGRSYGYTF.

The chain couples TRBV6-5 to TRBJ2-7, with D possibly being TRBD2 (6 bases). Germline-derived CDR1 and CDR2 are MNHEY and SVGAGI. V was pared by 9 bases and J by 7 bases, with 22 bases between. The CDR3 has 14 amino acids. The CDR3 protein is CASGPGLPLREQYF. CDR3 nucleotide sequence: TGTGCCAGTGGACCGGGACTTCCCTTAAGGGAGCAGTACTTC.

Only one count was recorded for this clone. The chain employs TRBV18 and TRBJ2-1; 8 nucleotides align to TRBD2. The germline V gene encodes CDR1 KGHSH and CDR2 LQKENI. CDR3 length equals 16 residues. The junction had 11 bases not matched to a gene; V was cut back by 4 bases and J by 6 bases. The CDR3 loop is CASSQILAAGGNEQFF. The CDR3, as DNA: TGTGCCAGCTCACAAATACTAGCGGCGGGGGGCAATGAGCAGTTCTTC.

The chain couples TRBV5-6 to TRBJ1-5, with D tentatively TRBD1 (5 bases). The CDR3 sequence is 15 residues long. Germline-derived CDR1 and CDR2 are SGHDT and YYEEEE. Trimming cost V 4 bases and J 7 bases, with 18 bases left between them. CDR3 protein: CASSPSGGSGQPQHF. The DNA for the CDR3 is TGTGCCAGCAGCCCCTCGGGGGGATCGGGGCAGCCCCAGCATTTT.

The chain links TRBV7-9 to TRBJ2-1; 7 nucleotides line up with TRBD1. V lost 1 base and J lost 4; bases outside the gene matches: 16. Germline CDR1 reads SEHNR; CDR2 reads FQNEAQ (reference sequence). The CDR3 covers 19 residues. CDR3 residues: CASSLVRSDRDMGYNEQFF. In nucleotides, the CDR3 is TGTGCCAGCAGCTTAGTTAGGTCAGACAGGGATATGGGTTACAATGAGCAGTTCTTC.

CDR3 sequence reads: CASSESGQGIGTQYF. The CDR3, as DNA: TGTGCCAGCAGTGAATCGGGACAGGGGATAGGGACCCAGTACTTC. The chain has TRBV25-1 and TRBJ2-5, with 10 bases aligning to TRBD1. CDR1 and CDR2 (germline): MGHDK, SYGVNS. The ends lost 1 base at V and 7 bases at J; junction bases unmatched: 6. The CDR3 runs 15 residues.

The chain is built from TRBV27 and TRBJ2-5; 8 bases agree with TRBD1. The ends lost 4 bases at V and 5 bases at J; junction bases unmatched: 9. Germline V gene data show CDR1 as MNHEY and CDR2 as SMNVEV (reference sequence). The CDR3 spans 15 residues. The CDR3 nucleotides read TGTGCCAGCAGTTCCGGACAGGGCGAAGGGGAGACCCAGTACTTC. Its translation: CASSSGQGEGETQYF.

This chain links TRBV7-2 with TRBJ2-3, with TRBD2 matching 9 bases. There are 15 residues in the CDR3. Germline V gene data show CDR1 as SGHTA and CDR2 as FQGNSA. The trim removed 5 bases at V and 0 bases at J, leaving 3 bases unmatched. The CDR3 DNA sequence: TGTGCCAGCAGCCCCCTAGCGGGGAGCACAGATACGCAGTATTTT. This translates into CASSPLAGSTDTQYF.

V usage is TRBV5-6 and J usage is TRBJ2-5; D not resolved. The germline gives CDR1 SGHDT, CDR2 YYEEEE. V lost 0 bases and J lost 2, with 5 bases in between. The CDR3 contains 13 residues. The CDR3 region has the DNA TGTGCCAGCAGCTTGGGAGTACAAGAGACCCAGTACTTC. Translated: CASSLGVQETQYF.

The chain employs TRBV4-2 and TRBJ2-2, with TRBD2 as a possible D gene (6 bases). Germline CDR1 and CDR2: LGHNA and YNFKEQ. The CDR3 has 13 residues. The V gene lost 4 bases and the J gene lost 7 bases, with 10 bases spanning the gap. CDR3: CASSRAGSGELFF. CDR3 sequence (DNA): TGTGCCAGCAGCCGGGCGGGGAGCGGGGAGCTGTTTTTT.

CDR3 sequence: CAISEREGSGTEAFF. The CDR3 DNA is TGTGCCATCAGTGAGAGGGAGGGTTCGGGCACTGAAGCTTTCTTT. The chain couples TRBV10-3 to TRBJ1-1, with D hard to call. Germline V gene data show CDR1 as ENHRY and CDR2 as SYGVKD. There are 15 residues in the CDR3. V was clipped by 2 bases and J by 4 bases, with 14 bases between them.

DNA of the CDR3: TGTGCCAGCAGTTTGGGGACAGGGGTCTTCAATGAGCAGTTCTTC. Translation: CASSLGTGVFNEQFF. The chain combines TRBV27 with TRBJ2-1; 10 bases are shared with TRBD1. The germline V gene encodes CDR1 MNHEY and CDR2 SMNVEV (reference sequence). Trimming took 3 bases from V and 6 from J; bases not matched to a gene: 5. There are 15 residues in the CDR3.

This clone came up a few times. The chain recombines TRBV11-3 with TRBJ2-6; TRBD1 is a possible D gene (5 bases). The CDR3 sequence is 18 residues long. V shed 5 bases and J shed 1 base, with 18 bases lying between them. Germline CDR1 is SGHNT and CDR2 is YENEEA. The CDR3 DNA reads as TGTGCCAGCAGCCCCGGCGCTTCGGCAGGGTCTGGGGCCAACGTCCTGACTTTC. Its translation is CASSPGASAGSGANVLTF.